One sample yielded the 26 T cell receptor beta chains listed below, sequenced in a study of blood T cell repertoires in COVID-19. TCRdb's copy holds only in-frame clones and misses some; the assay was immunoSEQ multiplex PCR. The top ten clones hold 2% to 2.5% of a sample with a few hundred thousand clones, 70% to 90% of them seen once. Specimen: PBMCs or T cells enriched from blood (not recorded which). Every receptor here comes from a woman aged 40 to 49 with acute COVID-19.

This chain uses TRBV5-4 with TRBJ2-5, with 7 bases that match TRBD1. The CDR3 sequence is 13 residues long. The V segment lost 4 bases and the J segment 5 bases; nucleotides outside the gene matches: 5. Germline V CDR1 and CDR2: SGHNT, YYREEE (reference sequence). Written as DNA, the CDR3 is TGTGCCAGCAGCACCCACAGGGGCGAGACCCAGTACTTC. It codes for CASSTHRGETQYF.

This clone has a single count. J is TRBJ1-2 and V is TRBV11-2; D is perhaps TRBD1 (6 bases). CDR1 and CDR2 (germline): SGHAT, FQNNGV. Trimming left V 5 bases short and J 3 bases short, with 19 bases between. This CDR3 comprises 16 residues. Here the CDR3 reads CASSILGGATDYGYTF. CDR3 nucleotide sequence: TGTGCCAGCAGCATCCTGGGGGGGGCGACGGACTATGGCTACACCTTC.

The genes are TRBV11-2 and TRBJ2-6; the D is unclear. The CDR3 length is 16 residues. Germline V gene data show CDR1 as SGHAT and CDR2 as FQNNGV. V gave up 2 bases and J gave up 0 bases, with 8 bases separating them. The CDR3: CASSLQRSSGANVLTF. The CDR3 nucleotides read TGTGCCAGCAGCTTACAACGGAGCTCTGGGGCCAACGTCCTGACTTTC.

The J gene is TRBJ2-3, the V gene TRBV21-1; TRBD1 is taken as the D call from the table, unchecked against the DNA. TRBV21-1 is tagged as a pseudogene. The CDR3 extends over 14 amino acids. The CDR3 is CASSTDRFTDTQYF. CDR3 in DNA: TGTGCCAGCAGTACAGACAGATTCACAGATACGCAGTATTTT.

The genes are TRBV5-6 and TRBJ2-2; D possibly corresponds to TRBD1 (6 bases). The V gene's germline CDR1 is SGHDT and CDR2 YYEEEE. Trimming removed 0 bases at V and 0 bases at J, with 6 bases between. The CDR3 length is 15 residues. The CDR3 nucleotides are TGTGCCAGCAGCTTGGACAGGGCGAACACCGGGGAGCTGTTTTTT. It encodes CASSLDRANTGELFF.

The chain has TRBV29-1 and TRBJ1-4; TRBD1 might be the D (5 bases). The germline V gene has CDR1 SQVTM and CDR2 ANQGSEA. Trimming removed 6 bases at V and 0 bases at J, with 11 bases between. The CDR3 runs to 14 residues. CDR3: CSVPDKTTNEKLFF. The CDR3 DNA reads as TGCAGCGTCCCGGACAAGACAACTAATGAAAAACTGTTTTTT.

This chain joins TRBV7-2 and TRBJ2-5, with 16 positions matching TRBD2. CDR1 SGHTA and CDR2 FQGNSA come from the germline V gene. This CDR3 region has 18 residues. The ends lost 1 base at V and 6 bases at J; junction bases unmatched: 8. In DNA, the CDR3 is TGTGCCAGCAGCTTAGGGCCGGGACTAGCGGGGGGGATGAAGACCCAGTACTTC. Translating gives CASSLGPGLAGGMKTQYF.

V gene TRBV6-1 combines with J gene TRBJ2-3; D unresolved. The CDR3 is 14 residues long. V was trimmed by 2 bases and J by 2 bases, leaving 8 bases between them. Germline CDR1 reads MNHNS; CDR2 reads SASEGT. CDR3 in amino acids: CASSEIRYTDTQYF. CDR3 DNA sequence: TGTGCCAGCAGTGAAATCAGGTACACAGATACGCAGTATTTT.

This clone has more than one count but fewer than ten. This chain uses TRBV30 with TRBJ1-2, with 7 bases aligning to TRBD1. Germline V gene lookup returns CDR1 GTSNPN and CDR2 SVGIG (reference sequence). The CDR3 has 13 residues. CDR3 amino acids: CAYRGRTVYGYTF. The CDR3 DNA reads TGTGCATACAGGGGCCGCACGGTCTATGGCTACACCTTC. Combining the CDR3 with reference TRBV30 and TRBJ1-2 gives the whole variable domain SQTIHQWPATLVQPVGSPLSLECTVEGTSNPNLYWYRQAAGRGLQLLFYSVGIGQISSEVPQNLSASRPQDRQFILSSKKLLLSDSGFYLCAYRGRTVYGYTFGSGTRLTVV.

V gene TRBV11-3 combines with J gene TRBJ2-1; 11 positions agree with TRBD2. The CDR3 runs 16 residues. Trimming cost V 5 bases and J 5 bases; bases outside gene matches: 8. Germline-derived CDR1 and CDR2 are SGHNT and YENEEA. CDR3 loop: CASSQTLAGGHNEQFF. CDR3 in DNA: TGTGCCAGCAGCCAGACCCTAGCGGGAGGACACAATGAGCAGTTCTTC.

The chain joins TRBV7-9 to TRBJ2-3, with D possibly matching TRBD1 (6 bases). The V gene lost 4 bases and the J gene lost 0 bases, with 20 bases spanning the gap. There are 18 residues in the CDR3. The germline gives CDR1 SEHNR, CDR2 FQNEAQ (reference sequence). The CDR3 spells CASSSQKGGRTSTDTQYF. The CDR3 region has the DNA TGTGCCAGCAGCTCACAAAAAGGGGGACGGACTAGCACAGATACGCAGTATTTT. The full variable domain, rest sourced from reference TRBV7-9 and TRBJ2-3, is DTGVSQNPRHKITKRGQNVTFRCDPISEHNRLYWYRQTLGQGPEFLTYFQNEAQLEKSRLLSDRFSAERPKGSFSTLEIQRTEQGDSAMYLCASSSQKGGRTSTDTQYFGPGTRLTVL.

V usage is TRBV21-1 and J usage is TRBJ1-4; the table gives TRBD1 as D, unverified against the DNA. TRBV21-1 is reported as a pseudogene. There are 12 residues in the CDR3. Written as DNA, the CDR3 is TGTGCCAGCGGCCGACAGGGGGTTATCCTGTTTTTT. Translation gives CASGRQGVILFF.

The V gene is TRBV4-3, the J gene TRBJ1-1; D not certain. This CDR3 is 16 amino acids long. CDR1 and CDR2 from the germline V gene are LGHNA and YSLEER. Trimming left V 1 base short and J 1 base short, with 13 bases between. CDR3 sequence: CASSQGAGGGNTEAFF. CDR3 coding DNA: TGCGCCAGCAGCCAAGGAGCGGGCGGCGGGAACACTGAAGCTTTCTTT.

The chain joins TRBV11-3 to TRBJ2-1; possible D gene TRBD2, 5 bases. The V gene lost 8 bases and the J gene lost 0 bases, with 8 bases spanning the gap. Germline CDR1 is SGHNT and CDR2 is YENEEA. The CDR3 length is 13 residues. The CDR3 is CASRGNSYNEQFF. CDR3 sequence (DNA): TGTGCCAGCCGAGGGAACTCCTACAATGAGCAGTTCTTC. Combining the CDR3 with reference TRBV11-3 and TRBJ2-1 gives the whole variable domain EAGVVQSPRYKIIEKKQPVAFWCNPISGHNTLYWYLQNLGQGPELLIRYENEEAVDDSQLPKDRFSAERLKGVDSTLKIQPAELGDSAVYLCASRGNSYNEQFFGPGTRLTVL.

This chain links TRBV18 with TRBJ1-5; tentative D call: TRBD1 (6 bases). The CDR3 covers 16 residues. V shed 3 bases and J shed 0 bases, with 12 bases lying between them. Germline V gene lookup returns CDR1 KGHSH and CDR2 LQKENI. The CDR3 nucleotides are TGTGCCAGCTCACCCATAAGGGGGTATAGCAATCAGCCCCAGCATTTT. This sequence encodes CASSPIRGYSNQPQHF.

The CDR3 DNA reads TGTGCCAGCAGCCTTACGTCCTCGGGGGAGACCCAGTACTTC. The encoded protein is CASSLTSSGETQYF. The J gene is TRBJ2-5, the V gene TRBV5-4; TRBD2 is a possible D gene (5 bases). V shed 4 bases and J shed 5 bases, with 15 bases lying between them. Germline loops: CDR1 SGHNT, CDR2 YYREEE (reference sequence). This CDR3 is built from 14 residues.

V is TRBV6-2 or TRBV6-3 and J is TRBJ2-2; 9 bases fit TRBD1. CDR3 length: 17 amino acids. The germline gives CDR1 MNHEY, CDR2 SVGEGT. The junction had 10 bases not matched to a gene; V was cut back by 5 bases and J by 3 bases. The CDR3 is CASSPSPGQGDTGELFF. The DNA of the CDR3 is TGTGCCAGCAGTCCCTCACCGGGACAGGGTGACACCGGGGAGCTGTTTTTT.

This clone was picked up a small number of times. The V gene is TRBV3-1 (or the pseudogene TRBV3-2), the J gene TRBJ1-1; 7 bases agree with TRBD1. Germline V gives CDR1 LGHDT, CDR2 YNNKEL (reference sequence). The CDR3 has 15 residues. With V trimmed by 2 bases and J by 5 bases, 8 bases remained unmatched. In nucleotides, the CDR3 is TGTGCCAGCAGCCAACCTAGACAGGGTGGGACTGAAGCTTTCTTT. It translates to CASSQPRQGGTEAFF.

The CDR3 here is CASSLSTTGRAEAFF. DNA of the CDR3: TGTGCCAGCAGCTTAAGCACAACAGGGAGGGCTGAAGCTTTCTTT. This chain uses TRBV11-2 with TRBJ1-1, with D maybe TRBD1 (6 bases). CDR1 is SGHAT, CDR2 FQNNGV, per germline. Trimming left V 2 bases short and J 6 bases short, with 16 bases between. CDR3 size: 15 residues.

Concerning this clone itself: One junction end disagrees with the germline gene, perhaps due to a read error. The CDR3 is CASTESGTVQTQYF. In nucleotides, the CDR3 is TGTGCCAGCACTGAATCGGGAACCGTCCAGACCCAGTACTTC. The chain employs TRBV2 and TRBJ2-5; TRBD2 is a possible D gene (5 bases). The CDR3 runs to 14 residues. Per germline, CDR1 SNHLY and CDR2 FYNNEI.

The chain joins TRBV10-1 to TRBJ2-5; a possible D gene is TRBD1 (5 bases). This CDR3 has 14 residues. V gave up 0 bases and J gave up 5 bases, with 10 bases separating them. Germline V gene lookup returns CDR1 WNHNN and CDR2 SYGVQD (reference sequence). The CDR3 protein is CASSESGRVETQYF. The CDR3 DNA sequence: TGCGCCAGCAGTGAGTCGGGCAGGGTGGAGACCCAGTACTTC.

In DNA form, the CDR3 reads TGCGCCAGCAGCCAAGGCCAGGCCTACGAGCAGTACTTC. It translates to CASSQGQAYEQYF. The chain has TRBV4-3 and TRBJ2-7; D not certain. This CDR3 contains 13 residues. Between the trimmed V and J ends, which lost 1 base and 2 bases, there was a span of 6 bases. Per germline, CDR1 LGHNA and CDR2 YSLEER.

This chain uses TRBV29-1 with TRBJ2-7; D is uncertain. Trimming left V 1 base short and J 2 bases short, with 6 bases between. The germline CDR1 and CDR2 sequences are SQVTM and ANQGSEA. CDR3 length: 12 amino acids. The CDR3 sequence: CSVEVRAYEQYV. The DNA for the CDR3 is TGCAGCGTTGAAGTTCGGGCCTACGAGCAGTACGTC.

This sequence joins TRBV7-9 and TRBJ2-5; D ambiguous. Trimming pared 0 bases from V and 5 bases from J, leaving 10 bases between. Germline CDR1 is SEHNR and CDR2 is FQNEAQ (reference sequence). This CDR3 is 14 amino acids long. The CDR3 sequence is CASSLATEMETQYF. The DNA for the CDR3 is TGTGCCAGCAGCTTAGCGACTGAAATGGAGACCCAGTACTTC.

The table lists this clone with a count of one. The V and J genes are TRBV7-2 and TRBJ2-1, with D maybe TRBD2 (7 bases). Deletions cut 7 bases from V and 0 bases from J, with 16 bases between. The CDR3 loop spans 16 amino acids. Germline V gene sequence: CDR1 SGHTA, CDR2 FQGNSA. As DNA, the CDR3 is TGTGCCAGCACCCCGAGGGGGGGGAGCTCCTACAATGAGCAGTTCTTC. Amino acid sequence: CASTPRGGSSYNEQFF.

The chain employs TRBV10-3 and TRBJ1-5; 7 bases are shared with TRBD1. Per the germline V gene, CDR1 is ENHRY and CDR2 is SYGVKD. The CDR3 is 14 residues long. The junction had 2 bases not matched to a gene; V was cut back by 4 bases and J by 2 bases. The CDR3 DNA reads TGTGCCATCAGTGGGCAGGGGGGCAATCAGCCCCAGCATTTT. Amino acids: CAISGQGGNQPQHF.